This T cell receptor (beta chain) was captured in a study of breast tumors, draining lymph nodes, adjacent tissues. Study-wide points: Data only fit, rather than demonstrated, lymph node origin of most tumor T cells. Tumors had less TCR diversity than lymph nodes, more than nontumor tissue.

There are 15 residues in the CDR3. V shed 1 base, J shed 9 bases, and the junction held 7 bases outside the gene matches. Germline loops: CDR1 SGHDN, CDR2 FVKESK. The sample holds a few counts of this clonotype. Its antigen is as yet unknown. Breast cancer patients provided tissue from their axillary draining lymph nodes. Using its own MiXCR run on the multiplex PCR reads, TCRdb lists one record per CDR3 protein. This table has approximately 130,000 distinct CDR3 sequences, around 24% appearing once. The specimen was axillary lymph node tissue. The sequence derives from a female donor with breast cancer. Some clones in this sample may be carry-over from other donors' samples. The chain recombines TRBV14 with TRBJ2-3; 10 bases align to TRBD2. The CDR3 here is CASSQGGLATSTQYF. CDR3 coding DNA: TGTGCCAGCAGCCAAGGGGGACTAGCGACTTCAACGCAGTATTTT.